This note documents a single T cell receptor (beta chain) sequence. It lacks a known antigen. No clone much larger than this one lies a single base away; base qualities are absent. TCRbeta CDR3 regions were amplified from genomic DNA using the immunoSEQ Assay, a bias-controlled multiplex PCR. Per the source publication's procedure: The number of nucleated cells in each sample was estimated by amplification of reference gene primers within the assay. Sequence reads were collapsed and filtered to measure the absolute abundance of every unique TCRbeta CDR3 rearrangement. Productive Simpson clonality was computed per sample as the square root of Simpson's diversity index over productive rearrangements. TCRdb stores this immuneACCESS table with in-frame sequences only. Part of the clones is absent; in the studies checked, under half of the shortfall reflects unresolved V genes, and no reason is known for the rest. That table supplies the V and J calls and clone size; D and trimming were determined from the DNA. The sample contains 300,000 to 450,000 clones, roughly 85% of them found a single time. The top ten constitute roughly 3.6% of the sample.

This entry is derived from a study of blood T cell repertoires in COVID-19 (TCRdb year 2020). Regarding the complete study: Collaborator samples came from the United States, Italy and Spain and covered acute and convalescent phases of COVID-19. Samples were obtained from the ongoing ImmuneRACE study (first 160 participants) and from about 1,300 subjects provided by 6 global collaborators. Deeply sampled blood TCRbeta repertoires from subjects exposed to, actively infected with, or recovered from COVID-19 were included in the dataset. The repertoires were made available in a free public database intended to serve as a resource for research on the immune response to SARS-CoV-2. Nearly every sample came with metadata listing a de-identified subject ID, COVID-19 status, age in years and sex. The material from the prospective study consisted of cDNA or gDNA derived from T cells, B-cell-depleted T cells, or PBMCs. Where available, HLA class I and class II types were obtained from metadata supplied by the sample provider rather than from assay-based typing.

Beyond this particular receptor, the publication reports: The amount of clinical and demographic metadata varied by source and participant and was provided uncurated.

Whole blood was collected in K2EDTA tubes by collaborating institutions according to the institutions' own protocols. For TCRbeta analysis, collaborators shipped samples as frozen whole blood, isolated PBMCs, or DNA extracted from either of those sample types. Sequenced: peripheral blood. This TCR derives from a woman between 18 and 30 years old with acute or convalescent COVID-19.

The DNA sequence reads TGTGCCAGCAGCCAAGATCATGTAGCAGGGGGCGTAAACACCATATATTTT. The resulting protein is CASSQDHVAGGVNTIYF. The chain couples TRBV4-2 to TRBJ1-3; a stretch of 8 junction bases matches TRBD1. The CDR3 holds 17 amino acids from the cysteine to the phenylalanine. The sequence is cut down to CDR3 DNA, 51 bases in frame from base 1. The germline V gene encodes CDR1 LGHNA and CDR2 YNFKEQ. For this chain, trimming is 0 bases at the V end and 6 bases at the J end, and the number of junction bases without a gene match is 10.